This entry lists 11 T cell receptor beta chains sequenced from one sample in a study of T-cell memory formation after mild COVID-19. MiXCR, run by TCRdb on the 5' RACE reads, gives a single entry per CDR3 protein. The profile shows 300,000 to 350,000 distinct CDR3 sequences, approximately 13% of them singletons. The sample comprised PBMCs or a T cell subset sorted from them (not recorded which). These receptors all come from a man aged 18 to 29 who had mild COVID-19 (a few samples of this study predate the infection). Cell type and time point are not known.

V is TRBV2 and J is TRBJ1-1; the D is unclear. Germline V gene sequence: CDR1 SNHLY, CDR2 FYNNEI. Trimming left V 4 bases short and J 6 bases short, with 15 bases between. The CDR3 contains 14 residues. This CDR3 is CASSAFTPGAEAFF. The CDR3 DNA sequence: TGTGCCAGCAGTGCCTTCACTCCCGGGGCTGAAGCTTTCTTT.

This clonotype appeared a few times. The rearrangement joins TRBV5-1 to TRBJ1-1; D ambiguous. The V end lost 6 bases, the J end lost 3 bases, and 15 bases lay between the germline ends. The CDR3 totals 14 residues. Germline V lookup: CDR1 SGHRS, CDR2 YFSETQ. CDR3 sequence (DNA): TGCGCCAGCACCTCATTTAACCCGGACACTGAAGCTTTCTTT. Protein: CASTSFNPDTEAFF.

The J gene is TRBJ2-3, the V gene TRBV7-3; no clear D. This CDR3 is 14 amino acids long. V lost 1 base to trimming and J lost 3 bases, with 8 bases between them. The germline V gene has CDR1 SGHTA and CDR2 FQGTGA. Written as DNA, the CDR3 is TGTGCCAGCAGCTTAAATAGGGAAACAGATACGCAGTATTTT. Translation gives CASSLNRETDTQYF.

The rearrangement joins TRBV20-1 to TRBJ2-3, with D uncertain. The CDR3 length is 14 residues. V shed 0 bases and J shed 6 bases, with 13 bases lying between them. In germline, CDR1 is DFQATT, CDR2 SNEGSKA (reference sequence). DNA of the CDR3: TGCAGTGCTAGAGACCCTCGGACGGCTGATACGCAGTATTTT. It translates to CSARDPRTADTQYF.

J is TRBJ1-1 and V is TRBV12-3 or TRBV12-4; D is perhaps TRBD1 (6 bases). Trimming removed 6 bases from V and 5 bases from J, with 10 bases in between. This CDR3 comprises 12 residues. CDR3 bases: TGTGCCAGCAGGGGGGCGGGGACTGAAGCTTTCTTT. As protein: CASRGAGTEAFF.

This clonotype was counted between two and nine times. V and J are TRBV6-1 and TRBJ2-7; 8 bases are shared with TRBD2. The CDR3 extends over 16 amino acids. Trimming at V came to 0 bases and at J to 2 bases, leaving 6 bases not matched to a gene. Germline V gives CDR1 MNHNS, CDR2 SASEGT. The CDR3 DNA sequence: TGTGCCAGCAGTGAAGCGCGGGGGGCCGGCCCCTACGAGCAGTACGTC. Translation gives CASSEARGAGPYEQYV.

Ten or more counts support this clonotype. V gene TRBV7-2 combines with J gene TRBJ2-7; the D is unclear. This CDR3 has 14 amino acids. V dropped 3 bases and J dropped 2 bases, with 11 bases sitting between them. Germline V gene data show CDR1 as SGHTA and CDR2 as FQGNSA. CDR3 bases: TGTGCCAGCAGCTTTCAGGCCGGACCCTACGAGCAGTACGTC. It translates to CASSFQAGPYEQYV.

This clonotype was counted between two and nine times. The chain recombines TRBV4-2 with TRBJ2-2, with 10 positions matching TRBD1. In germline, CDR1 is LGHNA, CDR2 YNFKEQ. V lost 4 bases to trimming and J lost 5 bases; unmatched junction nucleotides: 13. The CDR3 is 18 residues long. CDR3 protein: CASSRETGGLVLTGELFF. The CDR3 region has the DNA TGTGCCAGCAGCCGAGAGACAGGGGGCCTGGTGTTGACCGGGGAGCTGTTTTTT.

The chain employs TRBV7-2 and TRBJ2-7; TRBD2 agrees at 15 bases. CDR1 and CDR2 from the germline V gene are SGHTA and FQGNSA. The length of the CDR3 is 18 residues. Trimming cost V 5 bases and J 5 bases; bases outside gene matches: 13. The CDR3 spells CASSPGTSGGPPLHEQYV. Written as DNA, the CDR3 is TGTGCCAGCAGCCCAGGGACTAGCGGGGGGCCTCCGCTCCACGAGCAGTACGTC.

This clonotype was counted ten times or more. This rearrangement joins TRBV7-9 to TRBJ2-3; D might be TRBD2 (6 bases). In germline, CDR1 is SEHNR, CDR2 FQNEAQ (reference sequence). Between the trimmed V and J ends, which lost 2 bases and 3 bases, there was a span of 12 bases. The CDR3 extends over 15 amino acids. CDR3 bases: TGTGCCAGCAGCTTATATCCAGCGGGTACAGATACGCAGTATTTT. Its translation: CASSLYPAGTDTQYF. The full variable domain, in which reference TRBV7-9 and TRBJ2-3 provide the parts outside the CDR3, is DTGVSQNPRHKITKRGQNVTFRCDPISEHNRLYWYRQTLGQGPEFLTYFQNEAQLEKSRLLSDRFSAERPKGSFSTLEIQRTEQGDSAMYLCASSLYPAGTDTQYFGPGTRLTVL.

This clonotype was detected a few times. V and J are TRBV6-6 and TRBJ2-2, with 8 nucleotides matching TRBD2. The trim removed 8 bases at V and 2 bases at J, leaving 10 bases unmatched. CDR3 length: 16 amino acids. Germline V gene data show CDR1 as MNHNY and CDR2 as SVGAGI (reference sequence). The CDR3, as DNA: TGTGCCAGCGGCCAAGGGCTAGCGGGTAACACCGGGGAGCTGTTTTTT. Its protein product is CASGQGLAGNTGELFF.